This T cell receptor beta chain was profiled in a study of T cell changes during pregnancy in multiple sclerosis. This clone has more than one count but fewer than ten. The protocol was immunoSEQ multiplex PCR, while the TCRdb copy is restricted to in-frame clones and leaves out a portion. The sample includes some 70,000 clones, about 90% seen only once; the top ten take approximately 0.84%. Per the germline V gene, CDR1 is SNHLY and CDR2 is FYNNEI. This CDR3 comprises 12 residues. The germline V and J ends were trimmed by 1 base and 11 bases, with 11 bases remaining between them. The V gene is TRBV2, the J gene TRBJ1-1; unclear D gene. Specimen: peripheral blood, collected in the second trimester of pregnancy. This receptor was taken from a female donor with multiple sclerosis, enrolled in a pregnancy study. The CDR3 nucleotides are TGTGCCAGCAGTGAAGGAACCTGGCAGGCTTTCTTT. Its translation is CASSEGTWQAFF.